The next 30 T cell receptor beta chains were all read from a single sample in a study of blood T cell repertoires in COVID-19. Measured with immunoSEQ multiplex PCR; TCRdb has only the in-frame clones, and not every one. The sample records roughly 250,000 clones, around 79% being singletons. The sequenced material came from peripheral blood. These receptors all stem from a woman aged 80 or older with acute or convalescent COVID-19.

This clone occurred a few times. The chain has TRBV12-3 or TRBV12-4 and TRBJ1-1, with D perhaps matching TRBD1 (6 bases). CDR3 length equals 13 residues. V was pared by 6 bases and J by 4 bases, with 12 bases between. The CDR3 loop reads CASSWGHSTEAFF. The CDR3, as DNA: TGTGCCAGCAGCTGGGGACATAGCACTGAAGCTTTCTTT.

The J gene is TRBJ2-7, the V gene TRBV20-1; D is possibly TRBD2 (6 bases). V was shortened by 3 bases and J by 0 bases, with 15 bases between the two germline ends. The CDR3 contains 15 residues. Germline CDR1 reads DFQATT; CDR2 reads SNEGSKA (reference sequence). DNA for the CDR3: TGCAGTGCTAGTGATCTAGCGCGAAGCTCCTACGAGCAGTACTTC. Translated: CSASDLARSSYEQYF.

This chain uses TRBV7-2 with TRBJ2-7, with TRBD1 matching over 11 bases. CDR1 SGHTA and CDR2 FQGNSA come from the germline V gene. Trimming cost V 6 bases and J 7 bases; bases outside gene matches: 11. This CDR3 comprises 15 residues. In nucleotides, the CDR3 is TGTGCCAGCAGGACCCCGGGGACAGGGGGTAGGGAGCAGTACTTC. Encoded protein: CASRTPGTGGREQYF.

The chain carries TRBV11-2 and TRBJ2-7, with 8 bases lining up with TRBD1. Germline V gives CDR1 SGHAT, CDR2 FQNNGV. The CDR3 is 16 residues long. The trim removed 6 bases at V and 4 bases at J, leaving 14 bases unmatched. The CDR3 is CASSPTTGGRLYEQYF. In DNA form, the CDR3 reads TGTGCCAGCAGTCCCACCACAGGGGGAAGGTTGTACGAGCAGTACTTC.

This chain connects TRBV2 to TRBJ2-7; 9 bases are shared with TRBD1. The germline V gene has CDR1 SNHLY and CDR2 FYNNEI. V dropped 6 bases and J dropped 1; count of bases not matched to a gene: 4. This CDR3 is built from 14 residues. The CDR3 region is CASSPGTGSYEQYF. CDR3 DNA: TGTGCCAGCAGCCCGGGGACAGGGTCCTACGAGCAGTACTTC.

This clone has just a few counts. The rearrangement uses TRBV2 and TRBJ2-7; 7 positions agree with TRBD1. This CDR3 contains 16 residues. With V trimmed by 4 bases and J by 1 base, 10 bases remained unmatched. Per the germline V gene, CDR1 is SNHLY and CDR2 is FYNNEI. The CDR3: CASSARPGQRSYEQYF. CDR3 in DNA: TGTGCCAGCAGTGCCCGTCCGGGACAGCGATCCTACGAGCAGTACTTC.

This clone came up a few times. This chain connects TRBV12-3 or TRBV12-4 to TRBJ2-3, with TRBD1 matching 7 bases. The J segment lost 4 bases and the V segment lost 9 bases, leaving 7 bases of the junction unmatched. This CDR3 has 13 amino acids. The CDR3 nucleotides are TGTGCCAGTACGACAGGGCAAGCAGATACGCAGTATTTT. Amino acids: CASTTGQADTQYF.

This clone has just a few counts. V usage is TRBV5-1 and J usage is TRBJ1-1; 9 positions match TRBD1. Germline trimming cut 2 bases from V and 7 bases from J; bases unmatched to any gene: 3. The germline V gene encodes CDR1 SGHRS and CDR2 YFSETQ. The CDR3 runs to 13 residues. The CDR3 nucleotides read TGCGCCAGCAGCTTACAGGGGGCCAGTGAAGCTTTCTTT. It encodes CASSLQGASEAFF.

The chain has TRBV3-1 (or the pseudogene TRBV3-2) and TRBJ1-1; tentatively, D is TRBD1 (5 bases). There are 13 residues in the CDR3. CDR1 LGHDT and CDR2 YNNKEL come from the germline V gene (reference sequence). Trimming removed 3 bases from V and 0 bases from J, with 5 bases in between. The CDR3 here is CASSQGLNTEAFF. The CDR3 nucleotides are TGTGCCAGCAGCCAGGGGCTGAACACTGAAGCTTTCTTT.

V is TRBV3-1 (or the pseudogene TRBV3-2) and J is TRBJ1-5; a weak D match, TRBD1 (6 bases). The V gene's germline CDR1 is LGHDT and CDR2 YNNKEL (reference sequence). V was clipped by 1 base and J by 3 bases, with 13 bases between them. The CDR3 covers 16 residues. DNA of the CDR3: TGTGCCAGCAGCCAAGGTACAGGGTCCACCAATCAGCCCCAGCATTTT. It codes for CASSQGTGSTNQPQHF.

The genes are TRBV2 and TRBJ2-1; D uncertain. Germline CDR1 reads SNHLY; CDR2 reads FYNNEI. The CDR3 loop spans 14 amino acids. With 4 bases removed from V and 2 bases from J, the gap between germline ends came to 9 bases. CDR3: CASSVTVPYNEQFF. The CDR3 bases are TGTGCCAGCAGTGTAACGGTCCCCTACAATGAGCAGTTCTTC.

The sample holds one count of this clone. The chain has TRBV25-1 and TRBJ1-2; 7 nucleotides agree with TRBD1. CDR3 size: 14 residues. Per germline, CDR1 MGHDK and CDR2 SYGVNS. V lost 8 bases and J lost 7; bases outside the gene matches: 13. In nucleotides, the CDR3 is TGTGCCAGCTCAAACGACAGGGCCTCGAGTGGCTACACCTTC. It encodes CASSNDRASSGYTF.

This sequence joins TRBV3-1 (or the pseudogene TRBV3-2) and TRBJ1-1; D unresolved. Trimming took off 7 bases at V and 6 bases at J, with 9 bases between the two ends. This CDR3 comprises 11 residues. Germline-derived CDR1 and CDR2 are LGHDT and YNNKEL (reference sequence). CDR3 residues: CASTRGSEAFF. DNA of the CDR3: TGTGCCAGCACCAGAGGTTCTGAAGCTTTCTTT.

The rearrangement uses TRBV4-3 and TRBJ2-1, with TRBD2 as a possible D gene (5 bases). The ends were cut back, 0 bases at V and 10 bases at J, with 16 bases in the middle. Germline CDR1 is LGHNA and CDR2 is YSLEER. This CDR3 is 15 amino acids long. The CDR3 bases are TGCGCCAGCAGCCAAGATCGAGGGTCTACTCCCGAGCAGTTCTTC. Translated, it gives CASSQDRGSTPEQFF.

This clone was seen only a few times. This sequence joins TRBV18 and TRBJ1-5; maybe TRBD1 (6 bases). V was clipped by 3 bases and J by 7 bases, with 10 bases between them. CDR3 length equals 13 residues. Per germline, CDR1 KGHSH and CDR2 LQKENI. The chain's CDR3 is CASSPGAEQPQHF. The CDR3, as DNA: TGTGCCAGCTCACCGGGGGCGGAACAGCCCCAGCATTTT.

The chain joins TRBV4-2 to TRBJ2-3, with 13 positions matching TRBD2. Germline CDR1 is LGHNA and CDR2 is YNFKEQ. The CDR3 sequence is 22 residues long. With V trimmed by 0 bases and J by 1 base, 16 bases remained unmatched. The CDR3 spells CASSQDRPGLAGALYGTDTQYF. CDR3 sequence (DNA): TGTGCCAGCAGCCAAGATCGCCCCGGACTAGCGGGGGCCCTCTATGGCACAGATACGCAGTATTTT.

V gene TRBV3-1 (or the pseudogene TRBV3-2) combines with J gene TRBJ2-7; a possible D gene is TRBD1 (6 bases). CDR1 and CDR2 from the germline V gene are LGHDT and YNNKEL (reference sequence). The CDR3 has 16 amino acids. Trimming took off 0 bases at V and 6 bases at J, with 18 bases between the two ends. The CDR3 loop is CASSQDRLVVGGEQYF. CDR3 sequence (DNA): TGTGCCAGCAGCCAAGATCGGTTGGTAGTAGGGGGCGAGCAGTACTTC.

This rearrangement joins TRBV5-1 to TRBJ1-1; 9 positions agree with TRBD1. CDR1 and CDR2 (germline): SGHRS, YFSETQ. The CDR3 extends over 13 amino acids. With 5 bases clipped from V and 6 bases from J, the junction kept 5 bases outside the gene matches. CDR3 in DNA: TGCGCCAGCAGTCGGACAGGGGTTCCTGAAGCTTTCTTT. It translates to CASSRTGVPEAFF.

The rearrangement joins TRBV18 to TRBJ2-1; tentatively, D is TRBD2 (5 bases). V was shortened by 0 bases and J by 12 bases, with 12 bases between the two germline ends. The germline V gene has CDR1 KGHSH and CDR2 LQKENI. The CDR3 is made up of 13 amino acids. CDR3 region: CASSPPTIEGQFF. DNA for the CDR3: TGTGCCAGCTCACCACCGACTATAGAGGGGCAGTTCTTC.

The genes are TRBV5-1 and TRBJ2-7, with D maybe TRBD2 (6 bases). Germline V lookup: CDR1 SGHRS, CDR2 YFSETQ. The CDR3 extends over 14 amino acids. V dropped 4 bases and J dropped 7 bases, with 18 bases sitting between them. CDR3 sequence reads: CASSGKGTAGEQYF. CDR3 DNA sequence: TGCGCCAGCAGCGGCAAGGGAACCGCGGGGGAGCAGTACTTC.

The chain employs TRBV7-9 and TRBJ2-3, with 12 bases identical to TRBD2. Trimming cost V 5 bases and J 1 base; bases outside gene matches: 7. There are 17 residues in the CDR3. CDR1 SEHNR and CDR2 FQNEAQ come from the germline V gene (reference sequence). CDR3 in amino acids: CASSLAGTSGRTDTQYF. In DNA form, the CDR3 reads TGTGCCAGCAGCCTCGCCGGGACTAGCGGGCGCACAGATACGCAGTATTTT.

This clone has only a few counts. V gene TRBV19 combines with J gene TRBJ2-7; D uncertain. Per germline, CDR1 LNHDA and CDR2 SQIVND (reference sequence). Trimming took off 0 bases at V and 1 base at J, with 4 bases between the two ends. The CDR3 runs to 13 residues. CDR3 loop: CASSIELSYEQYF. For the CDR3, the DNA is TGTGCCAGTAGTATAGAGCTATCCTACGAGCAGTACTTC.

The rearrangement joins TRBV5-1 to TRBJ2-5, with D unresolved. V shed 2 bases and J shed 5 bases, with 16 bases lying between them. CDR1 is SGHRS and CDR2 is YFSETQ in the germline V gene. This CDR3 has 15 residues. The CDR3 protein is CASSLALSPRETQYF. The CDR3, as DNA: TGCGCCAGCAGCTTAGCACTTAGCCCCCGGGAGACCCAGTACTTC.

J is TRBJ2-5 and V is TRBV19; D possibly corresponds to TRBD2 (5 bases). The V gene lost 4 bases and the J gene lost 7 bases, with 13 bases spanning the gap. This CDR3 is built from 13 residues. The germline gives CDR1 LNHDA, CDR2 SQIVND (reference sequence). Here the CDR3 DNA reads TGTGCCAGTAGTACGGCCCCAGAGGGGACCCAGTACTTC. This sequence encodes CASSTAPEGTQYF.

CDR3 protein: CASSLWAGRGNTEAFF. The CDR3 region has the DNA TGTGCCAGCAGTTTATGGGCAGGGAGGGGGAACACTGAAGCTTTCTTT. The V and J genes are TRBV28 and TRBJ1-1; D possibly corresponds to TRBD1 (5 bases). V gave up 0 bases and J gave up 1 base, with 12 bases separating them. Germline loops: CDR1 MDHEN, CDR2 SYDVKM. CDR3 length equals 16 residues.

The chain employs TRBV6-5 and TRBJ2-1; 11 bases are a match to TRBD2. The CDR3 is 15 residues long. After removal of 6 bases from V and 3 bases from J, the junction contained 4 bases not matched to a gene. Looked up from germline, CDR1 is MNHEY and CDR2 is SVGAGI. DNA of the CDR3: TGTGCCAGCAGATCTACTAGCGGGAGCTACAATGAGCAGTTCTTC. Amino acid sequence: CASRSTSGSYNEQFF.

Details on this clone: At one boundary the junction diverges from the germline segment, which might be a read error. The V gene is TRBV7-9, the J gene TRBJ1-6; D is ambiguous. The germline CDR1 and CDR2 sequences are SEHNR and FQNEAQ (reference sequence). The CDR3 has 13 amino acids. CDR3 sequence: CASTLDADSPLHF. The CDR3 DNA is TGTGCCAGCACCTTAGATGCAGATTCACCCCTCCACTTT.

V gene TRBV18 combines with J gene TRBJ1-5; D perhaps matches TRBD1 (6 bases). CDR3 length: 14 residues. CDR1 and CDR2 from the germline V gene are KGHSH and LQKENI. Trimming removed 7 bases at V and 8 bases at J, with 18 bases between. CDR3 amino acids: CASLRTEQDEPQHF. The CDR3 coding sequence is TGTGCCAGCTTAAGGACAGAACAAGATGAGCCCCAGCATTTT.

The gene calls are TRBV29-1 and TRBJ1-2; the D is unclear. The germline V gene encodes CDR1 SQVTM and CDR2 ANQGSEA. Deletions cut 6 bases from V and 5 bases from J, with 16 bases between. CDR3 length: 13 residues. CDR3 region: CSVQSNSGYGYTF. Here the CDR3 DNA reads TGCAGCGTACAGTCAAACTCGGGGTATGGCTACACCTTC.

The chain employs TRBV10-3 and TRBJ2-7, with TRBD1 matching over 9 bases. The length of the CDR3 is 14 residues. Germline V gene data show CDR1 as ENHRY and CDR2 as SYGVKD. The junction had 4 bases not matched to a gene; V was cut back by 7 bases and J by 0 bases. CDR3 nucleotide sequence: TGTGCCATCACTGGACAGGGGCCCTCCTACGAGCAGTACTTC. Translation: CAITGQGPSYEQYF.